This record concerns one T cell receptor (beta chain) sequence. Here immunoSEQ multiplex PCR was the method, and the copy in TCRdb shows in-frame clones only, minus some. This table has some 130,000 clones, 85% to 95% appearing once. Germline V lookup: CDR1 LNHDA, CDR2 SQIVND (reference sequence). Trimming left V 6 bases short and J 9 bases short, with 24 bases between. This CDR3 has 16 amino acids. These data are taken from a study of control samples from healthy donors and cancer patients. The V gene is TRBV19, the J gene TRBJ1-5, with D perhaps TRBD1 (5 bases). The receptor was derived from a middle-aged man with head and neck cancer. The sample comprised PBMCs. This CDR3 reads CASRPGNGGKGRPQHF. CDR3 DNA: TGTGCCAGTAGGCCGGGGAACGGGGGGAAGGGAAGGCCCCAGCATTTT. Full variable domain (missing parts from reference TRBV19 and TRBJ1-5): DGGITQSPKYLFRKEGQNVTLSCEQNLNHDAMYWYRQDPGQGLRLIYYSQIVNDFQKGDIAEGYSVSREKKESFPLTVTSAQKNPTAFYLCASRPGNGGKGRPQHFGDGTRLSIL.